The clone carrying this TCR beta chain was seen ten or more times. The TCR beta CDR3 regions underwent amplification from RNA transcripts. Investigators did first-round RT-PCR with HTBI primers, then second-round multiplex PCR. Each CDR3 protein is one row after TCRdb ran MiXCR on the multiplex PCR reads. The table shows 400,000 or so distinct CDR3 sequences, with about 18% occurring only once. There are 15 residues in the CDR3. Germline V gives CDR1 LNHDA, CDR2 SQIVND (reference sequence). Trimming stripped 5 bases from V and 1 base from J, with 14 bases between. Hyperthyroidism was new, under 2 months, in patients aged 18 to 65. If patients had other autoimmune diseases, uncontrolled infections, pregnancy or lactation, they were excluded. It was on clinical symptoms, serum thyroxine, TRAb, thyroid ultrasound and orbital computed tomography that diagnosis relied. The sample comes from a study of Graves' ophthalmopathy and Graves' hyperthyroidism.

V is TRBV19 and J is TRBJ1-1; weak D call: TRBD1 (6 bases). The sample consisted of peripheral blood. This TCR was recovered from an adult woman with stable Graves' hyperthyroidism. CDR3 residues: CASSFDRLWNTEAFF. CDR3 DNA: TGTGCCAGTAGTTTTGACAGGCTATGGAACACTGAAGCTTTCTTT.